These 15 T cell receptor beta chains were all obtained from the same sample, sequenced in a study of blood T cell repertoires in COVID-19 (dated by TCRdb to the early 2020s). Preparation of the library involved the immunoSEQ multiplex PCR assay. TCRdb stores this immuneACCESS table with in-frame sequences only. Part of the clones is absent; in the studies checked, under half of the shortfall reflects unresolved V genes, and no reason is known for the rest. The sample table contains about 430,000 clones; only one count was recorded for 88% of them. Of the sample, 0.97% falls within the top ten clones. The material sequenced was PBMCs or T cells enriched from blood (not recorded which). Receptors originate from a woman aged 30 to 39 with acute COVID-19.

The chain recombines TRBV19 with TRBJ2-7; D is ambiguous. Germline CDR1 LNHDA, CDR2 SQIVND (reference sequence). Trimming pared 6 bases from V and 3 bases from J, leaving 15 bases between. This CDR3 region has 14 residues. The CDR3 sequence is CASSPSDGVYEQYF. The CDR3 coding sequence is TGTGCCAGTAGCCCTAGTGACGGAGTCTACGAGCAGTACTTC.

The chain recombines TRBV2 with TRBJ1-6; no clear D gene. CDR3 length equals 12 residues. Germline lookup yields CDR1 SNHLY and CDR2 FYNNEI. The germline V and J ends were trimmed by 7 bases and 10 bases, with 11 bases remaining between them. The CDR3 here is CASMGAGSPLHF. The CDR3 DNA is TGTGCCAGCATGGGCGCCGGCTCACCCCTCCACTTT. The variable domain in full, with the rest retrieved from reference TRBV2 and TRBJ1-6, is EPEVTQTPSHQVTQMGQEVILRCVPISNHLYFYWYRQILGQKVEFLVSFYNNEISEKSEIFDDQFSVERPDGSNFTLKIRSTKLEDSAMYFCASMGAGSPLHFGNGTRLTVT.

The chain recombines TRBV3-1 (or the pseudogene TRBV3-2) with TRBJ2-3; 9 nucleotides match TRBD2. The V segment lost 4 bases and the J segment 5 bases; nucleotides outside the gene matches: 10. The CDR3 runs to 16 residues. The germline gives CDR1 LGHDT, CDR2 YNNKEL (reference sequence). CDR3 amino acids: CASSPMAGGIGDTQYF. As DNA, the CDR3 is TGTGCCAGCAGCCCCATGGCGGGGGGGATTGGAGATACGCAGTATTTT.

The chain is built from TRBV29-1 and TRBJ1-1, with 8 bases matching TRBD1. The germline V gene has CDR1 SQVTM and CDR2 ANQGSEA. This CDR3 has 15 amino acids. Germline trimming cut 1 base from V and 0 bases from J; bases unmatched to any gene: 4. CDR3: CSVEAAGGLNTEAFF. The CDR3 nucleotides read TGCAGCGTTGAAGCGGCAGGGGGCTTGAACACTGAAGCTTTCTTT.

V usage is TRBV24-1 and J usage is TRBJ1-2; maybe TRBD1 (5 bases). The CDR3 is 14 amino acids. V was cut by 1 base and J by 3 bases, with 8 bases left in between. Germline V CDR1 and CDR2: KGHDR, SFDVKD. The CDR3 coding sequence is TGTGCCACCAGTGATTTTGTCAGGGACTATGGCTACACCTTC. Translating gives CATSDFVRDYGYTF.

This CDR3 is CASSTSWSGANVLTF. As DNA, the CDR3 is TGTGCCAGCAGCACAAGTTGGTCTGGGGCCAACGTCCTGACTTTC. V is TRBV27 and J is TRBJ2-6; D gene ambiguous. The CDR3 loop spans 15 amino acids. V lost 6 bases, J lost 1 base, and 10 bases lay in between. Germline-derived CDR1 and CDR2 are MNHEY and SMNVEV (reference sequence).

The chain uses TRBV30 and TRBJ2-5; 12 bases are a match to TRBD2. J gave up 5 bases and V 7 bases, and 8 bases lay outside the gene matches. This CDR3 comprises 14 residues. The germline V gene has CDR1 GTSNPN and CDR2 SVGIG (reference sequence). The CDR3 DNA reads as TGTGCCTCCTCTACTAGCGGGGGGCTGGAGACCCAGTACTTC. Its protein product is CASSTSGGLETQYF.

V usage is TRBV11-2 and J usage is TRBJ1-1, with unresolved D. V was cut by 2 bases and J by 2 bases, with 6 bases left in between. The CDR3 sequence is 13 residues long. The germline V gene has CDR1 SGHAT and CDR2 FQNNGV. DNA for the CDR3: TGTGCCAGCAGCTTACAGGTTAACACTGAAGCTTTCTTT. Its protein is CASSLQVNTEAFF.

The chain employs TRBV9 and TRBJ2-7; 11 nucleotides match TRBD2. V lost 0 bases and J lost 7; bases outside the gene matches: 15. Germline lookup yields CDR1 SGDLS and CDR2 YYNGEE. CDR3 length equals 18 residues. DNA of the CDR3: TGTGCCAGCAGCGTAGCCTCGGGTAGCGGGGGGGCTCGGGATGAGCAGTACTTC. Its protein product is CASSVASGSGGARDEQYF. The full variable domain, in which reference TRBV9 and TRBJ2-7 provide the parts outside the CDR3, is DSGVTQTPKHLITATGQRVTLRCSPRSGDLSVYWYQQSLDQGLQFLIQYYNGEERAKGNILERFSAQQFPDLHSELNLSSLELGDSALYFCASSVASGSGGARDEQYFGPGTRLTVT.

Only a few counts were recorded for this clone. This chain joins TRBV11-1 and TRBJ1-5; D unclear. Per germline, CDR1 SGHAT and CDR2 FQDESV (reference sequence). V was cut by 3 bases and J by 7 bases, with 10 bases left in between. This CDR3 spans 13 amino acids. The CDR3 protein is CASSFQAGQPQHF. The DNA for the CDR3 is TGTGCCAGCAGCTTTCAGGCGGGACAGCCCCAGCATTTT.

Points on this clone: Possible read error: a much larger clone is one base away. V is TRBV6-5 and J is TRBJ1-6; D is uncertain. The V gene's germline CDR1 is MNHEY and CDR2 SVGAGI. The germline V and J ends were trimmed by 6 bases and 7 bases, with 7 bases remaining between them. The CDR3 totals 12 residues. The CDR3 is CASSSGNSPLHF. The CDR3 DNA follows: TGTGCCAGCAGCTCCGGGAATTCACCCCTCCACTTT.

V usage is TRBV28 and J usage is TRBJ1-3, with a weak D call TRBD1 (6 bases). Germline CDR1 and CDR2: MDHEN and SYDVKM. The CDR3 has 14 amino acids. V was cut by 4 bases and J by 2 bases, with 9 bases left in between. The CDR3 reads CASSYRTAGNTIYF. The CDR3 DNA reads as TGTGCCAGCAGTTACAGGACAGCTGGAAACACCATATATTTT.

This chain uses TRBV14 with TRBJ1-2, with D possibly TRBD1 on 6 matching bases. Germline CDR1 is SGHDN and CDR2 is FVKESK. CDR3 length: 15 residues. Trimming pared 1 base from V and 8 bases from J, leaving 17 bases between. CDR3 loop: CASSQAPDSKRGYTF. CDR3 DNA sequence: TGTGCCAGCAGCCAAGCTCCGGACAGCAAACGAGGCTACACCTTC. Full variable domain (outside the CDR3, taken from reference TRBV14 and TRBJ1-2): EAGVTQFPSHSVIEKGQTVTLRCDPISGHDNLYWYRRVMGKEIKFLLHFVKESKQDESGMPNNRFLAERTGGTYSTLKVQPAELEDSGVYFCASSQAPDSKRGYTFGSGTRLTVV.

This clone appeared a single time. This sequence joins TRBV10-3 and TRBJ2-1, with TRBD2 identical over 13 bases. The CDR3 covers 18 residues. Looked up from germline, CDR1 is ENHRY and CDR2 is SYGVKD. V shed 1 base and J 8 bases; nucleotides not matched to a gene: 11. The CDR3 nucleotides are TGTGCCATCAGTGAGTTAAAACCGGGACTAGCGGGGACGGATGAGCAGTTCTTC. Its protein product is CAISELKPGLAGTDEQFF.

This clone was seen just once. This sequence joins TRBV24-1 and TRBJ2-1; tentatively, D is TRBD2 (6 bases). This CDR3 is built from 16 residues. Germline CDR1 KGHDR, CDR2 SFDVKD. Trimming removed 4 bases from V and 0 bases from J, with 12 bases in between. DNA for the CDR3: TGTGCCACCAGTGACTCGGGACTCAGCTCCTACAATGAGCAGTTCTTC. Amino acid sequence: CATSDSGLSSYNEQFF.